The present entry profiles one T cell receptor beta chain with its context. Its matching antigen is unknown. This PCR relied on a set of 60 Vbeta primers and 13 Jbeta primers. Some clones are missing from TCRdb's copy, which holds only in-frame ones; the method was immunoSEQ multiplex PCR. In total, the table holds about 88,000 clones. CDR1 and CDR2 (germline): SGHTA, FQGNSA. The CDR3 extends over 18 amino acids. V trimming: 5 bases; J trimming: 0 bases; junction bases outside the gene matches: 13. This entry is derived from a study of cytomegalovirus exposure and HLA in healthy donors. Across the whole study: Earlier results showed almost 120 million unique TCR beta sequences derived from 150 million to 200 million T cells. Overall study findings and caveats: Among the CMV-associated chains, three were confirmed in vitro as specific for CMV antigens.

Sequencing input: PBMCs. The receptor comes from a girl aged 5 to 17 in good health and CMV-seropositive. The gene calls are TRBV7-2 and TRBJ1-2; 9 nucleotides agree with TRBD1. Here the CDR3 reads CASSPDTGQGWANYGYTF. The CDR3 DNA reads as TGTGCCAGCAGCCCCGATACGGGACAGGGTTGGGCTAACTATGGCTACACCTTC. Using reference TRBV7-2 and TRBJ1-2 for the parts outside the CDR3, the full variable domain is GAGVSQSPSNKVTEKGKDVELRCDPISGHTALYWYRQSLGQGLEFLIYFQGNSAPDKSGLPSDRFSAERTGGSVSTLTIQRTQQEDSAVYLCASSPDTGQGWANYGYTFGSGTRLTVV.